This T cell receptor (beta chain) was sequenced during a study of T-cell reconstitution after alpha-beta-depleted transplantation in children. The germline V gene encodes CDR1 SGDLS and CDR2 YYNGEE. The germline V and J ends were trimmed by 6 bases and 2 bases, with 11 bases remaining between them. This CDR3 comprises 13 residues. The library targeted TCRbeta and was prepared with unique molecular identifiers. MiXCR, run by TCRdb on the PCR reads, gives a single entry per CDR3 protein. This table holds roughly 790,000 distinct CDR3 sequences, about 16% found once. This clonotype was counted between two and nine times. Its antigen is unidentified. The study, taken as a whole, reports: Several hundred graft clones that had expanded were reportedly the source of alpha-beta T cells about two months after transplant.

The TCR sequence derives from a male patient between 10 and 17 years old who had a stem cell transplant for acute lymphoblastic leukemia, so the T cells may come from the graft donor. The sequenced sample was PBMCs, mostly from graft donor cells, obtained 360 days after TCRalphabeta/CD19-depleted stem cell transplant. This chain connects TRBV9 to TRBJ2-5, with no clear D. The CDR3, as DNA: TGTGCCAGCAATAATGAGTTACAAGAGACCCAGTACTTC. Protein product: CASNNELQETQYF.